One sample yielded the 18 T cell receptor beta chains listed below, sequenced in a study of T cell responses to AZD1222 COVID-19 vaccine. Clones were sequenced by immunoSEQ multiplex PCR, and TCRdb holds only the in-frame ones, with some missing. The sample lists fewer than 110,000 clones; 87% were seen once. Sequencing was performed on peripheral blood, taken 28 days after the second AZD1222 dose. The receptors derive from an adult who received the AZD1222 COVID-19 vaccine.

The chain joins TRBV7-9 to TRBJ1-3; TRBD1 is a possible D gene (6 bases). This CDR3 comprises 16 residues. Germline V gene lookup returns CDR1 SEHNR and CDR2 FQNEAQ (reference sequence). V was pared by 0 bases and J by 0 bases, with 9 bases between. CDR3 coding DNA: TGTGCCAGCAGCTTAGCAGGGACAAGCTCTGGAAACACCATATATTTT. This translates into CASSLAGTSSGNTIYF.

This sequence joins TRBV6-5 and TRBJ1-4; D not certain. V lost 4 bases, J lost 0 bases, and 6 bases lay in between. CDR1 is MNHEY and CDR2 is SVGAGI in the germline V gene. The CDR3 length is 14 residues. CDR3 residues: CASSFQATNEKLFF. As DNA, the CDR3 is TGTGCCAGCAGTTTTCAGGCAACTAATGAAAAACTGTTTTTT.

This chain uses TRBV11-2 with TRBJ2-7; D is possibly TRBD2 (5 bases). CDR3 length: 14 residues. Germline lookup yields CDR1 SGHAT and CDR2 FQNNGV. The ends were cut back, 5 bases at V and 4 bases at J, with 15 bases in the middle. The CDR3 loop reads CASSPPIARYEQYF. Written as DNA, the CDR3 is TGTGCCAGCAGCCCCCCGATAGCGAGGTACGAGCAGTACTTC.

The chain couples TRBV28 to TRBJ1-4; D is unclear. The V gene's germline CDR1 is MDHEN and CDR2 SYDVKM. This CDR3 is built from 17 residues. Trimming removed 3 bases from V and 0 bases from J, with 14 bases in between. CDR3 in amino acids: CASSFNRRTPTNEKLFF. CDR3 in DNA: TGTGCCAGCAGTTTTAACAGAAGGACCCCAACTAATGAAAAACTGTTTTTT. The complete variable domain, with remaining parts taken from reference TRBV28 and TRBJ1-4, reads DVKVTQSSRYLVKRTGEKVFLECVQDMDHENMFWYRQDPGLGLRLIYFSYDVKMKEKGDIPEGYSVSREKKERFSLILESASTNQTSMYLCASSFNRRTPTNEKLFFGSGTQLSVL.

V and J are TRBV24-1 and TRBJ2-1, with D perhaps matching TRBD1 (6 bases). The CDR3 sequence is 17 residues long. Trimming cost V 2 bases and J 0 bases, with 13 bases left between them. Germline values: CDR1 KGHDR, CDR2 SFDVKD. CDR3: CATSDYLGGGSYNEQFF. The CDR3 bases are TGTGCCACCAGTGATTATCTAGGGGGTGGCTCCTACAATGAGCAGTTCTTC.

This clone came up once. This chain links TRBV7-2 with TRBJ2-7, with 7 bases matching TRBD1. Germline values: CDR1 SGHTA, CDR2 FQGNSA. This CDR3 spans 15 amino acids. With 5 bases clipped from V and 4 bases from J, the junction kept 11 bases outside the gene matches. CDR3 DNA sequence: TGTGCCAGCAGCCACCAGACAGGGAACAGGTACGAGCAGTACTTC. The encoded protein is CASSHQTGNRYEQYF.

This clone was seen a few times. The DNA of the CDR3 is TGTGCCAGCATCCAAGCAACGGTGAACACTGAAGCTTTCTTT. Encoded protein: CASIQATVNTEAFF. J is TRBJ1-1 and V is TRBV7-9, with unresolved D. CDR1 SEHNR and CDR2 FQNEAQ come from the germline V gene (reference sequence). V was clipped by 7 bases and J by 0 bases, with 12 bases between them. This CDR3 spans 14 amino acids. Full variable domain (outside the CDR3, taken from reference TRBV7-9 and TRBJ1-1): DTGVSQNPRHKITKRGQNVTFRCDPISEHNRLYWYRQTLGQGPEFLTYFQNEAQLEKSRLLSDRFSAERPKGSFSTLEIQRTEQGDSAMYLCASIQATVNTEAFFGQGTRLTVV.

The V gene is TRBV28, the J gene TRBJ1-4; 10 bases are a match to TRBD1. Trimming cost V 5 bases and J 8 bases; bases outside gene matches: 5. CDR3 length: 14 amino acids. Per germline, CDR1 MDHEN and CDR2 SYDVKM. The CDR3 is CASSTGQGYEKLFF. In DNA, the CDR3 is TGTGCCAGCAGTACGGGACAGGGGTACGAAAAACTGTTTTTT.

The V call is TRBV12-3 or TRBV12-4, the J call TRBJ1-2, with 8 bases aligning to TRBD1. The CDR3 length is 13 residues. V dropped 5 bases and J dropped 6; count of bases not matched to a gene: 5. The CDR3 DNA is TGTGCCAGCAGTCCCCGGACAGGGAATGGCTACACCTTC. It encodes CASSPRTGNGYTF.

The chain uses TRBV2 and TRBJ2-3; 13 bases map to TRBD2. V lost 6 bases, J lost 1 base, and 4 bases stayed unmatched. The V gene's germline CDR1 is SNHLY and CDR2 FYNNEI. The CDR3 has 16 residues. CDR3 sequence reads: CASSHGTSGGTDTQYF. In DNA, the CDR3 is TGTGCCAGCAGCCATGGGACTAGCGGGGGCACAGATACGCAGTATTTT.

The chain combines TRBV5-4 with TRBJ2-1; D is possibly TRBD2 (7 bases). V was trimmed by 5 bases and J by 4 bases, leaving 10 bases between them. CDR3 size: 13 residues. CDR1 and CDR2 from the germline V gene are SGHNT and YYREEE (reference sequence). CDR3 DNA: TGTGCCAGCAGTAGGGGGGGATACAATGAGCAGTTCTTC. The encoded protein is CASSRGGYNEQFF.

V is TRBV24-1 and J is TRBJ1-5; D not resolved. Germline values: CDR1 KGHDR, CDR2 SFDVKD. The CDR3 extends over 14 amino acids. Trimming took 4 bases from V and 4 from J, leaving 10 bases between them. CDR3 in DNA: TGTGCCACCAGTGACAGTTTTACAAATCAGCCCCAGCATTTT. This codes for CATSDSFTNQPQHF.

V usage is TRBV14 and J usage is TRBJ2-2, with D possibly being TRBD2 (5 bases). Trimming took 1 base from V and 4 from J, leaving 7 bases between them. Germline assignment: CDR1 SGHDN and CDR2 FVKESK. This CDR3 is 14 amino acids long. The CDR3 loop reads CASSQVGSTGELFF. The CDR3 coding sequence is TGTGCCAGCAGCCAAGTAGGGAGCACCGGGGAGCTGTTTTTT.

The J gene is TRBJ1-5, the V gene TRBV7-3, with 8 bases aligning to TRBD1. Germline trimming cut 5 bases from V and 7 bases from J; bases unmatched to any gene: 4. Germline assignment: CDR1 SGHTA and CDR2 FQGTGA. The CDR3 is 13 residues long. The CDR3 coding sequence is TGTGCCAGCAGCCTCCGACAGGGGCAGCCCCAGCATTTT. Its translation is CASSLRQGQPQHF.

The chain recombines TRBV7-2 with TRBJ1-5, with TRBD1 identical over 7 bases. V shed 0 bases, J shed 0 bases, and the junction held 17 bases outside the gene matches. The CDR3 extends over 21 amino acids. Per the germline V gene, CDR1 is SGHTA and CDR2 is FQGNSA. The chain's CDR3 is CASSLAPGQIVAEYSNQPQHF. The CDR3 nucleotides read TGTGCCAGCAGCTTAGCACCGGGACAGATCGTTGCCGAATATAGCAATCAGCCCCAGCATTTT.

This chain links TRBV2 with TRBJ2-7; no clear D. The V gene lost 6 bases and the J gene lost 0 bases, with 3 bases spanning the gap. The germline gives CDR1 SNHLY, CDR2 FYNNEI. This CDR3 has 11 amino acids. The chain's CDR3 is CASSISYEQYF. In DNA form, the CDR3 reads TGTGCCAGCAGCATCTCCTACGAGCAGTACTTC.

V usage is TRBV28 and J usage is TRBJ2-4; TRBD1 or TRBD2 may be the D gene (5 bases each). The germline V gene encodes CDR1 MDHEN and CDR2 SYDVKM. Trimming removed 6 bases at V and 3 bases at J, with 18 bases between. The CDR3 sequence is 16 residues long. CDR3 sequence reads: CASSSPGSLDKNIQYF. The CDR3 nucleotides are TGTGCCAGCAGCAGTCCAGGGAGTTTGGACAAAAACATTCAGTACTTC. The full variable domain, in which reference TRBV28 and TRBJ2-4 provide the parts outside the CDR3, is DVKVTQSSRYLVKRTGEKVFLECVQDMDHENMFWYRQDPGLGLRLIYFSYDVKMKEKGDIPEGYSVSREKKERFSLILESASTNQTSMYLCASSSPGSLDKNIQYFGAGTRLSVL.

This clone was detected only a few times. The chain joins TRBV2 to TRBJ1-1; 7 nucleotides line up with TRBD1. CDR1 is SNHLY, CDR2 FYNNEI, per germline. The CDR3 is 12 residues long. Trimming at V came to 5 bases and at J to 6 bases, leaving 3 bases not matched to a gene. The CDR3 sequence: CASSTTGPEAFF. The CDR3 bases are TGTGCCAGCAGTACGACAGGGCCTGAAGCTTTCTTT. Drawing the rest from reference TRBV2 and TRBJ1-1, the complete variable domain is EPEVTQTPSHQVTQMGQEVILRCVPISNHLYFYWYRQILGQKVEFLVSFYNNEISEKSEIFDDQFSVERPDGSNFTLKIRSTKLEDSAMYFCASSTTGPEAFFGQGTRLTVV.